The entry that follows covers one T cell receptor (beta chain) sequence. Its binding antigen is unknown. The input lacks base qualities; no much larger clone sits a single base away. The sample is drawn from a study of T cell responses to AZD1222 COVID-19 vaccine (dated by TCRdb to about 2021). About the investigation overall: AZD1222 recipients whose second dose came at about 4 weeks and those whose second dose came at about 12 weeks were combined into one group, since spike-specific TCR depth and breadth did not differ between the two schedules. A total of roughly 240 trial participants underwent TCR sequencing, of whom 207 received two doses of AZD1222 and about 25 received two doses of the MenACWY control vaccine. Trial participants were enrolled by age into 18-55, 56-69 and 70-plus year subgroups, with about 150, 28 and 57 TCR-sequenced participants respectively.

General findings and caveats noted by the study authors: The vaccine-associated CD4 TCRs covered the entire spike protein, and the dominant responses fell in regions 160-218 and 743-854. After two AZD1222 doses, spike-specific TCR breadth and depth were significantly higher than at day 0 and than in MenACWY recipients. Because no samples from the day 14 peak response were available, repertoires could be characterized only after the peak T cell response. Reportedly, close to half of the unique spike-specific TCRs recognized epitopes lying outside the regions that are mutated in the B.1.351 and B.1.1.7 variants. Conclusions about previously exposed vaccinees are limited because only five to seven AZD1222 recipients were SARS-CoV-2 seropositive at baseline. Participants were mostly white British, with more females than males. The authors suggested clonal diversity may have been underestimated. In the small 56-69-year group, the increase in depth fell short of significance, most likely because of low power.

The CDR3 regions of human TCRbeta chains were subjected to immunosequencing. Per the original workflow: Repertoire TCRs were matched against a reference library of SARS-CoV-2-specific TCRs generated with the MIRA antigen-specificity platform. Breadth was defined as the fraction of unique TCRs that were SARS-CoV-2-associated, and depth was defined as the fraction of total T cells that were SARS-CoV-2-associated. Each spike-specific TCR was assigned to its reactive spike region and to a CD4 or CD8 class using the MIRA data. Log10-transformed breadth and depth values were compared by one-way ANOVA with Sidak's multiple comparisons tests. Not all clones reach the TCRdb copy of this immuneACCESS table, which keeps in-frame sequences only. Checked studies attribute under half of the gap to unresolved V genes and leave the rest unexplained. V, J and clone size are those of that table, while D and trimming were read from the DNA. The sample records some 98,000 clones, more than 70% of which are singletons. The ten largest clones take up 10% to 15% of the sample.

Inclusive of the bounding cysteine and phenylalanine, the CDR3 is 14 residues long. The DNA shown is the 42-base CDR3, in frame from base 1. The junction carries 12 bases between V and J, which are trimmed by 4 bases and 7 bases respectively. CDR1 SGHRS and CDR2 YFSETQ were looked up in the germline V gene. Sample time point, as interpreted from the label and publication: baseline before first vaccination. Vaccinee samples were obtained from the UK trials COV001 and COV002, which included a single-blind randomized controlled phase 2/3 trial of AZD1222 (ChAdOx1 nCoV-19) in healthy adults. Trial participant PBMC samples were collected at day 0 and day 28 after the second dose for TCRbeta chain sequencing.

This clonotype originated in an adult in good health. Rearrangement joined TRBV5-1 to TRBJ1-6, with TRBD1 tentatively as D gene (5 bases match). The sample here was peripheral blood, taken on day 0 of AZD1222 vaccination. The nucleotide sequence is given as TGCGCCAGCAGCCCCGGGACGGAGAATTCACCCCTCCACTTT. The resulting protein is CASSPGTENSPLHF.